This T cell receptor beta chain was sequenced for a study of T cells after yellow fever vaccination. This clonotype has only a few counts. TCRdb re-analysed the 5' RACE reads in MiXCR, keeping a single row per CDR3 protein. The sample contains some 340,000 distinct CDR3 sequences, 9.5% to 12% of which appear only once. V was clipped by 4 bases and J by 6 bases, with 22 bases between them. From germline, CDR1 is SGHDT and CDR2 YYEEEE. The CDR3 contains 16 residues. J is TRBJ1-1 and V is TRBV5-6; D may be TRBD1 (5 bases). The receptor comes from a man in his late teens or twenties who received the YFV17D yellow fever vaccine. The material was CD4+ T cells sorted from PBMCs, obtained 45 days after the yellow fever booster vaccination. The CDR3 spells CASSPIGPGRNAEAFF. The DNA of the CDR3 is TGTGCCAGCAGCCCAATAGGCCCGGGGCGAAACGCTGAAGCTTTCTTT.